This TCR beta chain was sequenced in a study of blood T cell repertoires in COVID-19. Background on the study: T cells, B-cell-depleted T cells, or PBMCs provided the cDNA or gDNA that served as material.

Among Cohort 3 donors, those recovered had two negative PCRs, clearance, or symptom resolution. Here immunoSEQ multiplex PCR was the method, and the copy in TCRdb shows in-frame clones only, minus some. The sample records hundreds of thousands of clones, 80% to 90% being singletons. This clone was picked up one time. The specimen was PBMCs or T cells enriched from blood (not recorded which). This receptor was obtained from a man aged 18 to 35 who had recovered from COVID-19.

The CDR3 protein is CASSPPRTSGEQYF. The CDR3 DNA is TGTGCCAGCAGCCCCCCCCGGACTAGCGGAGAGCAGTACTTC. This chain joins TRBV4-2 and TRBJ2-7; 10 bases are shared with TRBD2. Germline CDR1 reads LGHNA; CDR2 reads YNFKEQ. This CDR3 spans 14 amino acids. V was pared by 4 bases and J by 7 bases, with 7 bases of the junction left unmatched.